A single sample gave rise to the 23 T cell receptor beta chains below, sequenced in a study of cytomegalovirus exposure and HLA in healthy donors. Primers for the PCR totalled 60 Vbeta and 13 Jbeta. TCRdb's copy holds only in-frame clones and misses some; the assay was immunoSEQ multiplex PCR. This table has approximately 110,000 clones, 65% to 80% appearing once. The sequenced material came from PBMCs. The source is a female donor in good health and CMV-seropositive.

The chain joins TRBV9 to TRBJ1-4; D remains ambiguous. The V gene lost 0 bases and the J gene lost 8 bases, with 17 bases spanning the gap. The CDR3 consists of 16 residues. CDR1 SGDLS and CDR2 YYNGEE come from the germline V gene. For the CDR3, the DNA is TGTGCCAGCAGCGTAGGATATGGGCAGGCCAGGGAAAAACTGTTTTTT. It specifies CASSVGYGQAREKLFF.

The CDR3 DNA is TGTGCCTGGACCCAGGGGATGGGCAATCAGCCCCAGCATTTT. Translation gives CAWTQGMGNQPQHF. This sequence joins TRBV30 and TRBJ1-5, with D tentatively TRBD1 (6 bases). The germline V gene has CDR1 GTSNPN and CDR2 SVGIG (reference sequence). Trimming stripped 4 bases from V and 2 bases from J, with 12 bases between. CDR3 length: 14 amino acids.

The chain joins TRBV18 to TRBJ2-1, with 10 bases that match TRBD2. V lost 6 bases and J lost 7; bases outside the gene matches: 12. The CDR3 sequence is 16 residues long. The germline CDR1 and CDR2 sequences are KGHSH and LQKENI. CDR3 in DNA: TGTGCCAGCTCCGGAAGGACTAGCGGTAGGGAGAATGAGCAGTTCTTC. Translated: CASSGRTSGRENEQFF.

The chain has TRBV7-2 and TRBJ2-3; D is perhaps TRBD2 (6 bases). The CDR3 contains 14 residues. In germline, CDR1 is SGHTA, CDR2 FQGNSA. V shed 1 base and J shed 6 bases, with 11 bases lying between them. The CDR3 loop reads CASSLVRAGDTQYF. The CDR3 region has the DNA TGTGCCAGCAGCTTAGTCCGGGCGGGGGATACGCAGTATTTT.

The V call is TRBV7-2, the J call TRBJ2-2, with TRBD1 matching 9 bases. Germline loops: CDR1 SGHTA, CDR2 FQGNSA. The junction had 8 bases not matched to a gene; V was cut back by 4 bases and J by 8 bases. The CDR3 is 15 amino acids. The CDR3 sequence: CASSSLTGGTGELFF. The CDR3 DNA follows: TGTGCCAGCAGCTCCTTAACAGGGGGCACTGGGGAGCTGTTTTTT.

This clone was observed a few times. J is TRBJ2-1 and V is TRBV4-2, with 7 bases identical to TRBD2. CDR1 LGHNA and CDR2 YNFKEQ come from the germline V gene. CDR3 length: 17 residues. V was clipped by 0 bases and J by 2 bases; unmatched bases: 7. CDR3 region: CASSQDPGGGPYNEQFF. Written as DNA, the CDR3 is TGTGCCAGCAGCCAAGATCCCGGCGGGGGTCCCTACAATGAGCAGTTCTTC.

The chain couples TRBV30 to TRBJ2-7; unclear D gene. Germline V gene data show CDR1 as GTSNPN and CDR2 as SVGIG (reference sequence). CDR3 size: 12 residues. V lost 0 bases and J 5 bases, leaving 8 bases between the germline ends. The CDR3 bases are TGTGCCTGGAGTGTTTCTAGGCACGAGCAGTACTTC. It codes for CAWSVSRHEQYF.

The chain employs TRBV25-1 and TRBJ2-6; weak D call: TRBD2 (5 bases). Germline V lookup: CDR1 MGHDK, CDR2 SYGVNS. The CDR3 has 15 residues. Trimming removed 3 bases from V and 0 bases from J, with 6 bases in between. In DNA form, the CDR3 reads TGTGCCAGCAGTGAGGGAGCCTCTGGGGCCAACGTCCTGACTTTC. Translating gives CASSEGASGANVLTF.

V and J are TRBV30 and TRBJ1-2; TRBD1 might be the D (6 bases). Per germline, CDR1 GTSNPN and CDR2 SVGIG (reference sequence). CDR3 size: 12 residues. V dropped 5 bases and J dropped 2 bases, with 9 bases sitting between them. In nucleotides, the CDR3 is TGTGCCTGGCGGGACATAAACTATGGCTACACCTTC. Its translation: CAWRDINYGYTF. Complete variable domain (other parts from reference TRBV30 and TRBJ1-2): SQTIHQWPATLVQPVGSPLSLECTVEGTSNPNLYWYRQAAGRGLQLLFYSVGIGQISSEVPQNLSASRPQDRQFILSSKKLLLSDSGFYLCAWRDINYGYTFGSGTRLTVV.

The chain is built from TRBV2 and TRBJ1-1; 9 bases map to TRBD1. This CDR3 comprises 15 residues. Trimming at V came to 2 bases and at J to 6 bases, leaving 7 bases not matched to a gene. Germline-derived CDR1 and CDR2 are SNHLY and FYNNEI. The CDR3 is CASSETQGARAEAFF. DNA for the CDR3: TGTGCCAGCAGTGAAACACAGGGGGCGCGGGCTGAAGCTTTCTTT.

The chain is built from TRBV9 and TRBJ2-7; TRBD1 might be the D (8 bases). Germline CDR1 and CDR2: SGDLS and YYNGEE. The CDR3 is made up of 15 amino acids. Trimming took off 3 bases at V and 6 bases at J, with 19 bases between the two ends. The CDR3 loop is CASSGLQGGFGEQYF. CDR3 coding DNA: TGTGCCAGCAGCGGATTACAGGGGGGGTTCGGCGAGCAGTACTTC. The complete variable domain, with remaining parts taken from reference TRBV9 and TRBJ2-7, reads DSGVTQTPKHLITATGQRVTLRCSPRSGDLSVYWYQQSLDQGLQFLIQYYNGEERAKGNILERFSAQQFPDLHSELNLSSLELGDSALYFCASSGLQGGFGEQYFGPGTRLTVT.

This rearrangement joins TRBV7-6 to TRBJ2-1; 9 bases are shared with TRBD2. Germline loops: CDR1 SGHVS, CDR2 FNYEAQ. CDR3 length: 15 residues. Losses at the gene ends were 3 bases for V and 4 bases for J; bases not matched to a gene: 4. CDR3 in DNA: TGTGCCAGCAGCTTCGCTAGCGGGGAATACAATGAGCAGTTCTTC. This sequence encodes CASSFASGEYNEQFF.

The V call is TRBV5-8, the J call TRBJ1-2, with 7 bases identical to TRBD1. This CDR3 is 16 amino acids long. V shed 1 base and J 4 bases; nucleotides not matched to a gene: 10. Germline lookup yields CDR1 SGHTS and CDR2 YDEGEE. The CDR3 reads CASSLTLWDSSYGYTF. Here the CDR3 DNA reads TGTGCCAGCAGCTTGACGCTCTGGGACAGCTCCTATGGCTACACCTTC.

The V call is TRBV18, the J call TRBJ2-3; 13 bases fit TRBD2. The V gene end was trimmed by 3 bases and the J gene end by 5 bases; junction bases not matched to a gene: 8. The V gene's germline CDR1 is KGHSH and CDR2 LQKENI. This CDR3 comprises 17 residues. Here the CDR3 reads CASSPELAGGPRDTQYF. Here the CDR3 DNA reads TGTGCCAGCTCACCGGAACTAGCGGGGGGGCCCAGAGATACGCAGTATTTT.

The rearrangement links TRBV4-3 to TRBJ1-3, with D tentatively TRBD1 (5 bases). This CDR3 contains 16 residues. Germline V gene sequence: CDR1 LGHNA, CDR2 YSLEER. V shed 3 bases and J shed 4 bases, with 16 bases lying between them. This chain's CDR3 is CASSQAGLYSGNTIYF. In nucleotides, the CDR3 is TGCGCCAGCAGCCAGGCGGGACTCTATTCCGGAAACACCATATATTTT.

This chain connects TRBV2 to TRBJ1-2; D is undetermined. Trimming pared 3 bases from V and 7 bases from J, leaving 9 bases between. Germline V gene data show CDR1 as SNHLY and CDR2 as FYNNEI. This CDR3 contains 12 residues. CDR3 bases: TGTGCCAGCAGTGAGGCCGTGTCTGGCTACACCTTC. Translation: CASSEAVSGYTF.

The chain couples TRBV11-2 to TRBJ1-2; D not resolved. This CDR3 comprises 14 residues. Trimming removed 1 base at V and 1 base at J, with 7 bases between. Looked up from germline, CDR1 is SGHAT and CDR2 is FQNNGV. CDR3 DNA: TGTGCCAGCAGCTTAGTTGGCCGTAACTATGGCTACACCTTC. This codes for CASSLVGRNYGYTF. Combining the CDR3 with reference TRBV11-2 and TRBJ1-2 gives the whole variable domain EAGVAQSPRYKIIEKRQSVAFWCNPISGHATLYWYQQILGQGPKLLIQFQNNGVVDDSQLPKDRFSAERLKGVDSTLKIQPAKLEDSAVYLCASSLVGRNYGYTFGSGTRLTVV.

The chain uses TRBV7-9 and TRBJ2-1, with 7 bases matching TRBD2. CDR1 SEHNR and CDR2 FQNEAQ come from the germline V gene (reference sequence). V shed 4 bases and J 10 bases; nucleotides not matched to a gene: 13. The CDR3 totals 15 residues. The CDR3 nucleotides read TGTGCCAGCAGCTCCCGACGACTAGCTCTGAAAGAGCAGTTCTTC. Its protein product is CASSSRRLALKEQFF.

CDR3 nucleotide sequence: TGTGCCAGCAGCTGGGGACAGGGGGGGTTCGAGACCCAGTACTTC. Encoded protein: CASSWGQGGFETQYF. This rearrangement joins TRBV5-4 to TRBJ2-5; 11 bases fit TRBD1. The germline gives CDR1 SGHNT, CDR2 YYREEE (reference sequence). The V gene end was trimmed by 3 bases and the J gene end by 5 bases; junction bases not matched to a gene: 6. This CDR3 region has 15 residues.

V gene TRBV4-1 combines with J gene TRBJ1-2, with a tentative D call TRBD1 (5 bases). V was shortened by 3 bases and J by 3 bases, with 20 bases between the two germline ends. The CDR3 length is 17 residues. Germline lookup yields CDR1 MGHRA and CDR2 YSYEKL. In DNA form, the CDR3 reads TGCGCCAGCAGCCAGGGACTCAGAGGACCGCAATACTATGGCTACACCTTC. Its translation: CASSQGLRGPQYYGYTF.

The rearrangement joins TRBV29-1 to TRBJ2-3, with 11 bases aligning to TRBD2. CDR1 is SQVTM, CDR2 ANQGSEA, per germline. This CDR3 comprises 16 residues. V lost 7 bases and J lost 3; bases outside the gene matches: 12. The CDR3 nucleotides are TGCAGCGCCGCAGAGGATTTAGCGGGAGGGACAGATACGCAGTATTTT. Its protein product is CSAAEDLAGGTDTQYF.

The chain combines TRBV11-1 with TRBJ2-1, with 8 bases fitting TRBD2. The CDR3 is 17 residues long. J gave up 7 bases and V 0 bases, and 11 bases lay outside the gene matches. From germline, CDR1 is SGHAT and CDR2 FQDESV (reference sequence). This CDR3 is CASSLAPGAGGSNEQFF. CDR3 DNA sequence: TGTGCCAGCAGCTTAGCGCCTGGGGCGGGAGGTAGTAATGAGCAGTTCTTC.

CDR3 in DNA: TGCAGCGCTGGGACTTCTCCGGTGGATACGCAGTATTTT. It yields the protein CSAGTSPVDTQYF. The genes are TRBV29-1 and TRBJ2-3, with D perhaps matching TRBD2 (6 bases). This CDR3 is built from 13 residues. Germline V gene data show CDR1 as SQVTM and CDR2 as ANQGSEA. The ends were cut back, 7 bases at V and 6 bases at J, with 17 bases in the middle.